Ten or more counts support the clone carrying this TCR beta chain. Antigen unknown. The data originate from a study of T cell repertoires in cytomegalovirus infection. Turning to the study itself: Through public TCR beta signatures, both CMV infection and matching HLA type were indicated.

TCRdb reprocessed the reads via MiXCR and lists one record per CDR3 protein. The table shows 100,000 to 150,000 distinct CDR3 sequences, with 8% to 9% occurring only once. Overall study results and limits: Dominating the ex vivo response were HLA-C-restricted CMV-specific TCR beta clonotypes. Accumulated public TCR beta family frequency recognized individuals carrying CMV together with the relevant HLA.

The CDR3 has 14 amino acids. Trimming removed 5 bases from V and 8 bases from J; junction bases left unmatched: 7. CDR1 SGHVS and CDR2 FQNEAQ come from the germline V gene. Sequenced sample: PBMCs. The clonotype comes from a human donor in good health (CMV status not recorded). Some clones in this sample may be carry-over from other donors' samples. The chain couples TRBV7-8 to TRBJ1-4, with 8 positions matching TRBD1. CDR3 in amino acids: CASSEDRDWEKLFF. The CDR3 nucleotides are TGTGCCAGCAGCGAGGACAGGGATTGGGAAAAACTGTTTTTT.